A selection of T cell receptor beta chains follows, all from one sample in a study of response to subunit inactivated influenza vaccine. TCRdb re-analysed the RT-PCR reads in MiXCR, keeping a single row per CDR3 protein. The sample lists 150,000 or so distinct CDR3 sequences, approximately 12% occurring once. The source was CD8+ T cells sorted from PBMCs, collected roughly 24 months after vaccination. The origin of the receptors is a man between 50 and 75 years old who received an inactivated influenza vaccine. Each CDR3 is given with its conserved first and last residue. Each record gives: clone size, V gene, J gene, D gene, CDR3 DNA, CDR3 protein. D genes are given only for firm matches. Not every row has a clone size; where given, it reads once, few, many or a size class.

-,TRBV6-1,TRBJ2-3,-,TGTGCCAGCAGTGAAGCTTCAGGGGCGTCAGATACGCAGTATTTT,CASSEASGASDTQYF
many,TRBV29-1,TRBJ2-1,-,TGCAGCGCCTGGGAGCTCGGCAATGAGCAGTTCTTC,CSAWELGNEQFF
-,TRBV6-1,TRBJ2-2,TRBD2,TGTGCCAGCAGGCATCTGACTAGCGGCGCGAACACCGGGGAGCTGTTTTTT,CASRHLTSGANTGELFF
-,TRBV14,TRBJ1-1,-,TGTGCCAGCAGCCAAGAGCCACCCGCGGGGAACACTGAAGCTTTCTTT,CASSQEPPAGNTEAFF
-,TRBV30,TRBJ1-3,-,TGTGCCTGGAGTGTATTAGGGGCCGGAAACACCATATATTTT,CAWSVLGAGNTIYF
few,TRBV4-3,TRBJ2-7,TRBD2,TGCGCCAGCAGCCCCGGGACTATGATGTCCTACGAGCAGTACTTC,CASSPGTMMSYEQYF
few,TRBV18,TRBJ2-7,-,TGTGCCAGCTCACCAGCAGACAGGTCAGTACGAGGCTACGAGCAGTACTTC,CASSPADRSVRGYEQYF
-,TRBV5-1,TRBJ2-1,-,TGCGCCAGCAGCTTGCTGTTTAAGCAATTAGACAATGAGCAGTTCTTC,CASSLLFKQLDNEQFF
-,TRBV4-3,TRBJ2-1,TRBD2,TGCGCCAGCAGCCAAGAGGGACTAGCGGAGTACAATGAGCAGTTCTTC,CASSQEGLAEYNEQFF
many,TRBV5-4,TRBJ2-7,-,TGTGCCAGCCAAGGTGGAACCCACGAGCAGTACTTC,CASQGGTHEQYF
-,TRBV28,TRBJ2-5,TRBD2,TGTGCCAGCAGTCCCCCAGAGCGGGAGGAGACCCAGTACTTC,CASSPPEREETQYF
-,TRBV6-1,TRBJ2-1,TRBD2,TGTGCCAGCAGGGTAGCGGGGGGCCCGAATGAGCAGTTCTTC,CASRVAGGPNEQFF
few,TRBV20-1,TRBJ2-1,TRBD2,TGCAGTGCTAGAGATCTAGCGGCCTACAATGAGCAGTTCTTC,CSARDLAAYNEQFF
many,TRBV12-3/TRBV12-4,TRBJ1-5,-,TGTGCCAGCAGTCCCGGGACGGCCTATAGCAATCAGCCCCAGCATTTT,CASSPGTAYSNQPQHF
-,TRBV5-1,TRBJ2-7,-,TGCGCCAGCAGCTGGGCGGCAGGGGACTACGAGCAGTACTTC,CASSWAAGDYEQYF
-,TRBV7-3,TRBJ2-2,TRBD2,TGTGCCAGCAGCTTATACGGGGGGGACACCGGGGAGCTGTTTTTT,CASSLYGGDTGELFF
-,TRBV7-6,TRBJ2-3,-,TGTGCCAGCAGCGCCCTGACAGCTAGCACAGATACGCAGTATTTT,CASSALTASTDTQYF
-,TRBV9,TRBJ1-6,TRBD1,TGTGCCAGCAGCCCCTGGGACAGGGGATCACCCCACCACTTT,CASSPWDRGSPHHF
-,TRBV12-3/TRBV12-4,TRBJ2-1,TRBD2,TGTGCCAGCAGCTCGCTAGCGGGACCCCACGATGAGCAGTTCTTC,CASSSLAGPHDEQFF
few,TRBV15,TRBJ2-1,-,TGTGCCACCAGCGAGGAAGTTATTCGACATGAGCAGTTCTTC,CATSEEVIRHEQFF
many,TRBV20-1,TRBJ2-7,-,TGCAGTGCTAGAGGGGAGTCCTCCTACGAGCAGTACTTC,CSARGESSYEQYF
few,TRBV29-1,TRBJ2-1,-,TGCAGCGCCATCCGGGACAACTACAATGAGCAGTTCTTC,CSAIRDNYNEQFF
many,TRBV29-1,TRBJ2-1,TRBD2,TGCAGCGTTGAAGATCTTGCGGGAGCGCCCATGGAGCAGTTCTTC,CSVEDLAGAPMEQFF
-,TRBV28,TRBJ2-3,TRBD2,TGTGCCAGCAGTTTACGAAGCGGGAGGGGGGCAGATACGCAGTATTTT,CASSLRSGRGADTQYF
many,TRBV6-2/TRBV6-3,TRBJ2-4,-,TGTGCCAGCAGTTACTCGCAGGATGGCAAAAACATTCAGTACTTC,CASSYSQDGKNIQYF
many,TRBV5-6,TRBJ2-1,TRBD2,TGTGCCAGCAGCTTTGTAGATGTCGGACTAGCGGGAAGTGTTGAGCAGTTCTTC,CASSFVDVGLAGSVEQFF
few,TRBV28,TRBJ2-7,-,TGTGCCAGCAGTTCAATCCAGGAGGAGGGGGTTAACGAGCAGTACTTC,CASSSIQEEGVNEQYF
few,TRBV14,TRBJ1-2,TRBD1,TGTGCCAGCAGCCAAGATTGGACAGGGGCATATGGCTACACCTTC,CASSQDWTGAYGYTF
few,TRBV25-1,TRBJ2-5,-,TGTGCCAGCAGCCCGTATGGGGGCCCAGAGACCCAGTACTTC,CASSPYGGPETQYF